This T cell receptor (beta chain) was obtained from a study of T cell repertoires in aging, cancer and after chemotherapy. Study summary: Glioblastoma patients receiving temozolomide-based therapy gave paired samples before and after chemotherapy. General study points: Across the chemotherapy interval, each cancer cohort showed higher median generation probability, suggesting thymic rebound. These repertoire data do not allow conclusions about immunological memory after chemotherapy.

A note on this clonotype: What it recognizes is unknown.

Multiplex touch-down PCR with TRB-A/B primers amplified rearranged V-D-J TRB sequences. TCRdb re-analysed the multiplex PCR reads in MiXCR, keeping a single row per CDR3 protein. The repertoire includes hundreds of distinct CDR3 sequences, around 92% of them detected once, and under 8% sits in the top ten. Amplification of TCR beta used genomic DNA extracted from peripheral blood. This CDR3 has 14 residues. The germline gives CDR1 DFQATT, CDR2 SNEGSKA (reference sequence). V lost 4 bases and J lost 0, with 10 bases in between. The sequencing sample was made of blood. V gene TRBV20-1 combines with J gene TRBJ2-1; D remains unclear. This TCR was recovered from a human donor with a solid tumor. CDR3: CSAKTGSSYNEQFF. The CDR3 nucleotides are TGCAGTGCTAAGACGGGTAGCTCCTACAATGAGCAGTTCTTC.